Listed below are T cell receptor beta chains from one sample, sequenced in a study of blood T cell repertoires in COVID-19. TCRdb keeps only in-frame clones here, not all; method: immunoSEQ multiplex PCR. The sample contains hundreds of thousands of clones, approximately 89% of which appear only once. The specimen was peripheral blood. These receptors all stem from a woman between 18 and 29 years old who had recovered from COVID-19. CDR3s include the opening cysteine and the closing phenylalanine or tryptophan. The D gene is left open where the match is weak. Expanded clones are given a class, and other clones once, few, many or no size at all.

V gene	clone size	J gene	D gene	CDR3 protein	CDR3 DNA
TRBV4-3	-	TRBJ1-2	-	CASSQDPRTRDYGYTF	TGCGCCAGCAGCCAAGACCCAAGGACACGGGACTATGGCTACACCTTC
TRBV5-1	-	TRBJ2-5	TRBD2	CASSLVGLAGGGETQYF	TGCGCCAGCAGCTTGGTAGGGCTAGCGGGTGGCGGCGAGACCCAGTACTTC
TRBV6-5	-	TRBJ1-2	-	CASSRTTNYGYTF	TGTGCCAGCAGTCGAACAACTAACTATGGCTACACCTTC
TRBV18	-	TRBJ1-2	-	CASSPSDNYGYTF	TGTGCCAGCTCACCATCAGATAACTATGGCTACACCTTC
TRBV19	-	TRBJ1-1	-	CASTLLGRGLDTEAFF	TGTGCCAGTACCTTATTAGGGCGGGGCCTTGACACTGAAGCTTTCTTT
TRBV14	-	TRBJ1-1	-	CASSFIGLEAFF	TGTGCCAGCAGCTTCATTGGCCTTGAAGCTTTCTTT
TRBV6-2/TRBV6-3	-	TRBJ1-2	TRBD1	CASSLEGRQGYGYTF	TGTGCCAGCAGTCTGGAGGGGCGACAGGGCTATGGCTACACCTTC
TRBV6-2/TRBV6-3	-	TRBJ2-5	-	CASSNLLVTNLKETQYF	TGTGCCAGCAGTAACCTCCTAGTTACGAATCTAAAAGAGACCCAGTACTTC
TRBV4-3	-	TRBJ1-4	-	CASSQLGGEKLFF	TGCGCCAGCAGCCAGCTCGGGGGTGAAAAACTGTTTTTT
TRBV20-1	once	TRBJ2-5	-	CSASAGGTQYF	TGCAGTGCTAGTGCAGGAGGGACCCAGTACTTC
TRBV5-4	-	TRBJ1-2	TRBD1	CASSPDRAFYGYTF	TGTGCCAGCAGCCCGGACAGGGCTTTCTATGGCTACACCTTC
TRBV6-4	-	TRBJ2-1	-	CASSDYSGGVWEQFF	TGTGCCAGCAGTGACTATAGCGGAGGGGTATGGGAGCAGTTCTTC
TRBV2	-	TRBJ1-1	TRBD1	CASSPGTGVNTEAFF	TGTGCCAGCAGCCCCGGGACAGGGGTTAACACTGAAGCTTTCTTT
TRBV6-5	-	TRBJ2-6	TRBD2	CASSYRGAGANVLTF	TGTGCCAGCAGTTACCGGGGGGCTGGGGCCAACGTCCTGACTTTC